These T cell receptor beta chains were read from a single sample in a study of T-cell reconstitution after alpha-beta-depleted transplantation in children. TCRdb re-called the PCR reads with MiXCR, one entry per CDR3 protein. The table has fewer than 550,000 distinct CDR3 sequences, over 9.5% seen once; the top ten hold 14%. This specimen consisted of PBMCs, mostly from graft donor cells, obtained 180 days after TCRalphabeta/CD19-depleted stem cell transplant. These receptors all come from a female patient between 2 and 15 years old who had a stem cell transplant for aplastic anemia, so the T cells may come from the graft donor. The CDR3 runs from the conserved cysteine through the conserved F or W. A D gene is named only where the DNA matches it firmly. The size field is filled for only some rows; it gives once, few, many or a size class.

j_call v_call d_call clone_size cdr3_nt cdr3_aa
TRBJ1-2 TRBV5-5 - - TGTGCCAGCACCCTGGAGGGGGACAACTATGGCTACACCTTC CASTLEGDNYGYTF
TRBJ2-7 TRBV7-9 - few TGTGCCAGCAGCTTAACCCGGGACCGCCCTTACGAGCAGTACTTC CASSLTRDRPYEQYF
TRBJ2-1 TRBV7-9 TRBD2 few TGTGCCAGCAGCCTTTCTTCTTCTAGCGGGTACAATGAGCAGTTCTTC CASSLSSSSGYNEQFF
TRBJ2-2 TRBV12-3/TRBV12-4 - few TGTGCCAGCAGGCAGGGACAGAACACCGGGGAGCTGTTTTTT CASRQGQNTGELFF
TRBJ2-1 TRBV4-3 - few TGCGCCAGCAGCCAAGACGGCCGAACAGGGAGTTTCTACAATGAGCAGTTCTTC CASSQDGRTGSFYNEQFF
TRBJ2-1 TRBV7-2 - few TGTGCCAGCAGCTTAAGGGCGTTGAAATCCTACAATGAGCAGTTCTTC CASSLRALKSYNEQFF
TRBJ2-2 TRBV12-3/TRBV12-4 TRBD2 - TGTGCCAGCAATCAGGGGTCGGGACTAGCGGGAGTTTCCGGGGAGCTGTTTTTT CASNQGSGLAGVSGELFF
TRBJ2-3 TRBV7-2 - - TGTGCCAGCAGCCCCTTAGTGCGAGGGCGAGATACGCAGTATTTT CASSPLVRGRDTQYF
TRBJ2-3 TRBV29-1 TRBD1 many TGCAGCCCTCAGGGGGCAGGGTGGGAAGATACGCAGTATTTT CSPQGAGWEDTQYF
TRBJ1-5 TRBV20-1 - - TGCAGTGCTAGAGCACCGGGACGCCGCAATCAGCCCCAGCATTTT CSARAPGRRNQPQHF
TRBJ2-7 TRBV7-6 - many TGTGCCAGCAGCGCAAGCAGGGGCAACTACGAGCAGTACTTC CASSASRGNYEQYF
TRBJ1-2 TRBV3-1 - many TGTGCCAGCAGCCCCCTTGTCAGGGACATATACGGCTACACCTTC CASSPLVRDIYGYTF
TRBJ2-1 TRBV20-1 - few TGCAGTGCTAGAGGGTTCGAGTACGTGAATGAGCAGTTCTTC CSARGFEYVNEQFF
TRBJ2-1 TRBV3-1 TRBD2 many TGTGCCAGCAGCCTCGGCCCGACTAGCAGGAATGAGCAGTTCTTC CASSLGPTSRNEQFF
TRBJ2-1 TRBV28 TRBD2 - TGTGCCAGCAGTCCCCCACCCGAGGCTAGCGGAGACAATGAGCAGTTCTTC CASSPPPEASGDNEQFF
TRBJ2-1 TRBV7-2 TRBD2 - TGTGCCAGCAGCCAAATCGGGACTAGTGTGGGTGAGCAGTTCTTC CASSQIGTSVGEQFF
TRBJ2-1 TRBV12-3/TRBV12-4 - few TGTGCCAGCAGTGGACCGGGACTGATGATTGGAAATGAGCAGTTCTTC CASSGPGLMIGNEQFF
TRBJ2-1 TRBV5-5 - - TGTGCCAGCAGCTCAGGGTTTGGGTTAATGGACAATGAGCAGTTCTTC CASSSGFGLMDNEQFF
TRBJ2-1 TRBV7-2 TRBD2 few TGTGCCAGCAGCTTAACGGGACTAGCGGGAGGCAATGAGCAGTTCTTC CASSLTGLAGGNEQFF
TRBJ1-5 TRBV6-2/TRBV6-3 - few TGTGCCAGCAGATCCACAGGTGGGGGTCAGCCCCAGCATTTT CASRSTGGGQPQHF
TRBJ2-7 TRBV20-1 TRBD2 - TGCAGTGCCAAGGCTAGCGGGAGGCACTCCTACGAGCAGTACTTC CSAKASGRHSYEQYF